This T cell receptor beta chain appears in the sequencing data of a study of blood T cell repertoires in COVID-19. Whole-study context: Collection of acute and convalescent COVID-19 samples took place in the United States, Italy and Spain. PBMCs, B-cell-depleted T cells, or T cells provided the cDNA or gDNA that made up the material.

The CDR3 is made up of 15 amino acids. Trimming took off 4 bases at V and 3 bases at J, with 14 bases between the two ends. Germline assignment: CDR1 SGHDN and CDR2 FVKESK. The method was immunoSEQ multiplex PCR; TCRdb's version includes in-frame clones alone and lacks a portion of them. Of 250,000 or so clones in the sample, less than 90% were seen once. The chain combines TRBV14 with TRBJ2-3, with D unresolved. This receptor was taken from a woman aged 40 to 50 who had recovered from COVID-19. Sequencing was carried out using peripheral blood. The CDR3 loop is CASSPFTPRTDTQYF. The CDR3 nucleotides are TGTGCCAGCAGCCCCTTTACCCCCCGGACAGATACGCAGTATTTT.